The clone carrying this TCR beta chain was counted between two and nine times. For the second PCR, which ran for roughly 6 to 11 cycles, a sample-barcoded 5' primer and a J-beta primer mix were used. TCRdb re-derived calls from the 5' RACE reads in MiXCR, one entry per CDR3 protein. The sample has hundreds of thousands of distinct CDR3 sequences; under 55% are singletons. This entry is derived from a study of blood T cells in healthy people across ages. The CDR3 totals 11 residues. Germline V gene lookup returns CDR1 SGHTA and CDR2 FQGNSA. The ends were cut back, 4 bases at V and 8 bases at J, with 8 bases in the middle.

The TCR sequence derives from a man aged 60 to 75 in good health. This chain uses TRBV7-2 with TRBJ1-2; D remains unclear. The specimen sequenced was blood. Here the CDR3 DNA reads TGTGCCAGCAGCTCTCTGCGGGGCTACACCTTC. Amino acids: CASSSLRGYTF. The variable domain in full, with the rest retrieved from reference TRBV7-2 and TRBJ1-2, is GAGVSQSPSNKVTEKGKDVELRCDPISGHTALYWYRQSLGQGLEFLIYFQGNSAPDKSGLPSDRFSAERTGGSVSTLTIQRTQQEDSAVYLCASSSLRGYTFGSGTRLTVV.